Listed below are T cell receptor beta chains from one sample, sequenced in a study of CD8 T cells in ankylosing spondylitis. Each CDR3 protein gets one entry after TCRdb re-called the 5' RACE reads with MiXCR. Here the sample spans approximately 440,000 distinct CDR3 sequences, more than 15% being singletons. The sequencing sample was made of blood, either unsorted or a sorted T cell fraction (not recorded which). All receptors derive from a male donor with ankylosing spondylitis. Each CDR3 is given without its conserved first and last residue. The order of the fields is J gene, V gene, CDR3 protein.

>TRBJ2-7|TRBV28
ASSFSDRGYEQY
>TRBJ2-1|TRBV27
ASSLSGTSGRLAEQF
>TRBJ1-1|TRBV5-1
ASRGDGANTEAF
>TRBJ2-3|TRBV3-1
ASRRSGGTDTQY
>TRBJ2-2|TRBV12-3/TRBV12-4
ASSFEVLRRAGELF
>TRBJ2-7|TRBV5-1
ASSFSGPPYEQY
>TRBJ1-5|TRBV20-1
SARFNAQPQH
>TRBJ2-1|TRBV20-1
SARQGTSGWSEQF
>TRBJ1-2|TRBV7-2
ASSRTGGNNYGYT
>TRBJ1-2|TRBV24-1
ATSDSTTGNYGYT
>TRBJ2-7|TRBV27
ASYGNSGRADYEQY
>TRBJ2-1|TRBV6-2/TRBV6-3
ASSYLGGEYNEQF
>TRBJ2-1|TRBV5-1
ASSSSGGPYDEQF
>TRBJ2-1|TRBV12-3/TRBV12-4
ASRYLAGSYNEQF
>TRBJ2-1|TRBV9
ASSAENRDRPF
>TRBJ2-3|TRBV18
ASSPPDFTDTQY
>TRBJ2-5|TRBV20-1
SARDSRKSGETQY
>TRBJ1-1|TRBV6-1
ASSPRGREGTEAF
>TRBJ1-1|TRBV20-1
SANRGPEAF
>TRBJ1-1|TRBV11-2
ASSPTGESTEAF
>TRBJ2-7|TRBV5-1
ASSLGQALLYEQY
>TRBJ2-1|TRBV24-1
ATSDRGLAGGDEQF
>TRBJ1-2|TRBV20-1
SAATGITANYGYT
>TRBJ1-2|TRBV7-9
ASSFGVDRAYGYT
>TRBJ2-2|TRBV5-1
ASSLQTGELF
>TRBJ1-4|TRBV12-3/TRBV12-4
ASSHSPTNEKLF
>TRBJ2-2|TRBV7-3
ASSPGLSRTGELF
>TRBJ2-1|TRBV30
ASPGQGKEQF
>TRBJ1-1|TRBV27
ASRNRDRGGNTEAF
>TRBJ2-3|TRBV12-3/TRBV12-4
ASSSSASSDTQY
>TRBJ2-7|TRBV6-2/TRBV6-3
ASSRRQTYEQY
>TRBJ2-2|TRBV28
ASSIGGQGFSGELF
>TRBJ1-5|TRBV6-5
ASSWVQGTRHGPQH
>TRBJ2-1|TRBV20-1
SAPRTPSPNEQF
>TRBJ1-1|TRBV10-1
ASSEGAQGATEAF
>TRBJ2-7|TRBV7-6
ASSSISGLSYEQY
>TRBJ1-1|TRBV7-3
ASSLKRGTEAF
>TRBJ2-1|TRBV5-1
ASSLGPVSSYNEQF
>TRBJ2-7|TRBV10-2
ASRDSGTGDLY
>TRBJ2-7|TRBV10-3
AISGKTSLIYEQY
>TRBJ1-5|TRBV15
ATSRDRGQQPQH
>TRBJ1-4|TRBV5-1
ASSLGRTGVRKEKLF
>TRBJ2-2|TRBV11-2
ASRKQGSNTGELF